The 22 T cell receptor beta chains below all came from one sample that was sequenced in a study of cytomegalovirus exposure and HLA in healthy donors. Clones were read by immunoSEQ multiplex PCR, and TCRdb kept only the in-frame ones, dropping some. The profile shows approximately 130,000 clones, about 90% of them singletons. Sequencing input: PBMCs. These receptors originate from a woman aged 18-29 years in good health and CMV-seronegative.

This rearrangement joins TRBV19 to TRBJ2-3; the D is unclear. This CDR3 has 13 amino acids. CDR1 and CDR2 from the germline V gene are LNHDA and SQIVND (reference sequence). V was shortened by 6 bases and J by 0 bases, with 7 bases between the two germline ends. Written as DNA, the CDR3 is TGTGCCAGTAGGAAACAAAGCACAGATACGCAGTATTTT. It translates to CASRKQSTDTQYF.

The rearrangement joins TRBV25-1 to TRBJ2-1; 7 bases align to TRBD2. The germline CDR1 and CDR2 sequences are MGHDK and SYGVNS. The CDR3 runs 14 residues. The J segment lost 3 bases and the V segment lost 11 bases, leaving 10 bases of the junction unmatched. The CDR3 sequence is CARSGTTFYNEQFF. In DNA form, the CDR3 reads TGTGCCCGATCCGGGACTACCTTCTACAATGAGCAGTTCTTC.

For the CDR3, the DNA is TGTGCCAGCAGCTCGGAATGGAGCGAGCAGTACTTC. Translation gives CASSSEWSEQYF. The rearrangement links TRBV7-9 to TRBJ2-7; the D is unclear. Germline CDR1 reads SEHNR; CDR2 reads FQNEAQ (reference sequence). This CDR3 contains 12 residues. V dropped 4 bases and J dropped 6 bases, with 10 bases sitting between them.

The rearrangement uses TRBV7-6 and TRBJ2-5; 8 bases map to TRBD1. V lost 5 bases and J lost 1; bases outside the gene matches: 9. Germline assignment: CDR1 SGHVS and CDR2 FNYEAQ. CDR3 length: 16 residues. The CDR3 DNA reads as TGTGCCAGCAGCCCCACGGCCCAGGGGGCCCAAGAGACCCAGTACTTC. Translated, it gives CASSPTAQGAQETQYF. Filled out from reference TRBV7-6 and TRBJ2-5, the complete variable domain reads GAGVSQSPRYKVTKRGQDVALRCDPISGHVSLYWYRQALGQGPEFLTYFNYEAQQDKSGLPNDRFSAERPEGSISTLTIQRTEQRDSAMYRCASSPTAQGAQETQYFGPGTRLLVL.

This chain uses TRBV6-1 with TRBJ1-5, with D possibly TRBD1 on 6 matching bases. V was trimmed by 7 bases and J by 3 bases, leaving 16 bases between them. The germline CDR1 and CDR2 sequences are MNHNS and SASEGT. This CDR3 comprises 15 residues. The CDR3 DNA is TGTGCCAGCAAACAGGGCCCTCAAATCAATCAGCCCCAGCATTTT. Its translation: CASKQGPQINQPQHF.

The chain links TRBV2 to TRBJ2-7; TRBD1 is a possible D gene (6 bases). Deletions cut 5 bases from V and 2 bases from J, with 13 bases between. Germline V CDR1 and CDR2: SNHLY, FYNNEI. This CDR3 comprises 14 residues. DNA for the CDR3: TGTGCCAGCAGTAGAAGGGGGATCGCCTACGAGCAGTACTTC. Its translation is CASSRRGIAYEQYF.

The V gene is TRBV29-1, the J gene TRBJ1-1; 8 bases are shared with TRBD1. The CDR3 contains 12 residues. CDR1 and CDR2 from the germline V gene are SQVTM and ANQGSEA. J lost 6 bases, V lost 5 bases, and 5 bases had no gene match. CDR3 DNA sequence: TGCAGCGTTAGGACAGGGCTCTCTGAAGCTTTCTTT. Protein product: CSVRTGLSEAFF.

This clone appeared once. The chain joins TRBV11-2 to TRBJ1-2; D ambiguous. Trimming stripped 5 bases from V and 5 bases from J, with 9 bases between. This CDR3 has 12 amino acids. Germline assignment: CDR1 SGHAT and CDR2 FQNNGV. The CDR3 coding sequence is TGTGCCAGCAGCCTACAGTTATATGGCTACACCTTC. Protein: CASSLQLYGYTF.

This chain joins TRBV5-4 and TRBJ2-3; TRBD2 might be the D (7 bases). CDR1 is SGHNT and CDR2 is YYREEE in the germline V gene (reference sequence). The CDR3 runs 16 residues. V was pared by 2 bases and J by 1 base, with 14 bases between. The CDR3 nucleotides are TGTGCCAGCAGCTTTTCCCGGGGGGCGGGCACAGATACGCAGTATTTT. Residues: CASSFSRGAGTDTQYF.

The J gene is TRBJ2-2, the V gene TRBV5-1; 7 bases are a match to TRBD1. After removal of 0 bases from V and 5 bases from J, the junction contained 1 base not matched to a gene. Germline V lookup: CDR1 SGHRS, CDR2 YFSETQ. The CDR3 contains 14 residues. CDR3 DNA: TGCGCCAGCAGCTTGGACAGGGGTACCGGGGAGCTGTTTTTT. Its translation is CASSLDRGTGELFF.

This chain joins TRBV28 and TRBJ1-2; 7 bases line up with TRBD1. V was pared by 6 bases and J by 3 bases, with 7 bases of the junction left unmatched. The CDR3 sequence is 14 residues long. The germline CDR1 and CDR2 sequences are MDHEN and SYDVKM. Written as DNA, the CDR3 is TGTGCCAGCAGCCGTGTCAGGGGGTACTATGGCTACACCTTC. Its protein is CASSRVRGYYGYTF.

CDR3 DNA: TGTGCCAGCAGCTTGGATAGCGGGAGAAGCAATGAGCAGTTCTTC. Translation: CASSLDSGRSNEQFF. The V and J genes are TRBV7-2 and TRBJ2-1; 9 nucleotides agree with TRBD2. Germline CDR1 is SGHTA and CDR2 is FQGNSA. The CDR3 is made up of 15 amino acids. J was trimmed by 6 bases and V by 3 bases; bases with no gene match: 6.

The genes are TRBV2 and TRBJ2-2, with a possible D match to TRBD2 (6 bases). Trimming removed 11 bases from V and 3 bases from J, with 7 bases in between. The CDR3 sequence is 11 residues long. Germline V gene data show CDR1 as SNHLY and CDR2 as FYNNEI. The CDR3 reads CAGGDTGELFF. The CDR3 DNA is TGTGCCGGAGGGGACACCGGGGAGCTGTTTTTT. Supplemented by reference TRBV2 and TRBJ2-2, the full variable domain reads EPEVTQTPSHQVTQMGQEVILRCVPISNHLYFYWYRQILGQKVEFLVSFYNNEISEKSEIFDDQFSVERPDGSNFTLKIRSTKLEDSAMYFCAGGDTGELFFGEGSRLTVL.

This chain uses TRBV5-6 with TRBJ2-1; the D gene is possibly TRBD2 (7 bases). Germline V gene sequence: CDR1 SGHDT, CDR2 YYEEEE. The V and J ends lost 4 bases and 5 bases respectively, with 13 bases between them. The CDR3 totals 14 residues. The CDR3 spells CASSLGGPDNEQFF. For the CDR3, the DNA is TGTGCCAGCAGCCTCGGGGGGCCCGACAATGAGCAGTTCTTC.

This clone was picked up one time. The J gene is TRBJ1-2, the V gene TRBV9; tentative D call: TRBD1 (6 bases). In germline, CDR1 is SGDLS, CDR2 YYNGEE. Trimming removed 0 bases from V and 10 bases from J, with 19 bases in between. The CDR3 covers 15 residues. Here the CDR3 reads CASSVGGRGQSHYTF. The CDR3 DNA reads TGTGCCAGCAGCGTAGGGGGCAGGGGCCAGAGTCACTACACCTTC.

This clone was seen a single time. The gene calls are TRBV30 and TRBJ2-5, with TRBD2 matching 7 bases. V trimming: 1 base; J trimming: 0 bases; junction bases outside the gene matches: 2. The germline V gene has CDR1 GTSNPN and CDR2 SVGIG (reference sequence). This CDR3 has 14 amino acids. The CDR3 bases are TGTGCCTGGAGTGCAGCGGGGTACCAAGAGACCCAGTACTTC. It specifies CAWSAAGYQETQYF. Variable domain in full (rest from reference TRBV30 and TRBJ2-5): SQTIHQWPATLVQPVGSPLSLECTVEGTSNPNLYWYRQAAGRGLQLLFYSVGIGQISSEVPQNLSASRPQDRQFILSSKKLLLSDSGFYLCAWSAAGYQETQYFGPGTRLLVL.

The gene calls are TRBV7-2 and TRBJ2-7, with D uncertain. V lost 5 bases, J lost 0 bases, and 11 bases lay in between. Germline assignment: CDR1 SGHTA and CDR2 FQGNSA. The CDR3 has 14 amino acids. The DNA for the CDR3 is TGTGCCAGCAGCCCTCGTAGGAGCTCCTACGAGCAGTACTTC. This encodes CASSPRRSSYEQYF.

The table lists this clone with a few counts. The chain couples TRBV4-1 to TRBJ2-2, with 14 bases matching TRBD2. The germline V gene encodes CDR1 MGHRA and CDR2 YSYEKL. The CDR3 extends over 19 amino acids. V dropped 0 bases and J dropped 5; count of bases not matched to a gene: 8. CDR3 bases: TGCGCCAGCAGCCAAGATCGACTAGCGGGGGGGCTGAGGACCGGGGAGCTGTTTTTT. This codes for CASSQDRLAGGLRTGELFF.

The genes are TRBV29-1 and TRBJ2-3, with D maybe TRBD2 (6 bases). Germline assignment: CDR1 SQVTM and CDR2 ANQGSEA. The CDR3 consists of 12 residues. V was clipped by 8 bases and J by 2 bases, with 11 bases between them. The CDR3 spells CSFWDFTDTQYF. The CDR3, as DNA: TGCAGCTTCTGGGACTTCACAGATACGCAGTATTTT.

The chain links TRBV4-1 to TRBJ2-1; 7 nucleotides agree with TRBD2. The CDR3 runs to 16 residues. CDR1 and CDR2 from the germline V gene are MGHRA and YSYEKL. After removal of 3 bases from V and 5 bases from J, the junction contained 10 bases not matched to a gene. The CDR3 region is CASSHRRSGVNNEQFF. For the CDR3, the DNA is TGCGCCAGCAGCCACCGAAGGAGCGGGGTCAACAATGAGCAGTTCTTC.

This clone was counted only a few times. The chain joins TRBV4-1 to TRBJ2-7, with 7 bases fitting TRBD2. CDR1 is MGHRA, CDR2 YSYEKL, per germline. V was clipped by 2 bases and J by 2 bases; unmatched bases: 6. This CDR3 comprises 15 residues. The CDR3 reads CASSQNRGGPYEQYF. The CDR3 DNA reads TGCGCCAGCAGCCAAAATAGGGGAGGGCCCTACGAGCAGTACTTC.

The chain recombines TRBV27 with TRBJ2-5; 7 nucleotides line up with TRBD2. The CDR3 length is 11 residues. V was pared by 8 bases and J by 12 bases, with 9 bases of the junction left unmatched. CDR1 is MNHEY, CDR2 SMNVEV, per germline (reference sequence). The CDR3 is CASGVGSGEYF. As DNA, the CDR3 is TGTGCCAGCGGGGTTGGAAGCGGGGAGTACTTC.